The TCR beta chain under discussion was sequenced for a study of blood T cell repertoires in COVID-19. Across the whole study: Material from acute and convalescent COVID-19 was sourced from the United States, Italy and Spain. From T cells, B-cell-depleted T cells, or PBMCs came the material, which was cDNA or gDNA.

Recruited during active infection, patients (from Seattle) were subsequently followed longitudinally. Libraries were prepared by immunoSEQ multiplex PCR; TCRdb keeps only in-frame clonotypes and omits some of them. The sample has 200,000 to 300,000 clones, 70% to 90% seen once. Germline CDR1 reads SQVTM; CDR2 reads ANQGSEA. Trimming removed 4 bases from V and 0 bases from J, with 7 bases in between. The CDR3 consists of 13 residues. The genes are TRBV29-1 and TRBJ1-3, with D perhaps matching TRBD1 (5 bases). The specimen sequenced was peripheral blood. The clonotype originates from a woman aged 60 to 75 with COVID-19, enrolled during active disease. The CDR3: CSVAGNSGNTIYF. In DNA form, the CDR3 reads TGCAGCGTTGCAGGGAACTCTGGAAACACCATATATTTT.